These 26 T cell receptor beta chains were sequenced from one sample in a study of human thymus T cells. Assay: immunoSEQ multiplex PCR; the TCRdb copy retains only in-frame clones and omits some. The sample records around 130,000 clones, more than 90% being singletons. In corrective heart surgery, resections were taken, and these provided the thymus tissue. The sample comprised thymus tissue. These receptors originate from a boy in the first two years of life with a congenital heart defect but otherwise immunologically healthy.

This clone was picked up one time. V gene TRBV13 combines with J gene TRBJ1-1, with TRBD1 matching over 7 bases. Germline V gives CDR1 PRHDT, CDR2 FYEKMQ (reference sequence). Unmatched junction bases numbered 14, after V lost 6 bases and J lost 1 base. The CDR3 runs to 17 residues. The CDR3, as DNA: TGTGCCAGCAGACCCGGGACAGCGACATACTCGAACACTGAAGCTTTCTTT. It translates to CASRPGTATYSNTEAFF. The entire variable domain, with the rest obtained from reference TRBV13 and TRBJ1-1, is as follows: AAGVIQSPRHLIKEKRETATLKCYPIPRHDTVYWYQQGPGQDPQFLISFYEKMQSDKGSIPDRFSAQQFSDYHSELNMSSLELGDSALYFCASRPGTATYSNTEAFFGQGTRLTVV.

The V gene is TRBV7-8, the J gene TRBJ1-2, with 7 bases that match TRBD1. CDR1 is SGHVS, CDR2 FQNEAQ, per germline. This CDR3 region has 13 residues. V dropped 5 bases and J dropped 8; count of bases not matched to a gene: 8. For the CDR3, the DNA is TGTGCCAGCAGCAGAACCCCAGGGGGAGGCTACACCTTC. It translates to CASSRTPGGGYTF.

This chain joins TRBV28 and TRBJ1-5; D is uncertain. Germline V gene data show CDR1 as MDHEN and CDR2 as SYDVKM. Trimming pared 3 bases from V and 2 bases from J, leaving 14 bases between. This CDR3 has 16 amino acids. The CDR3 DNA sequence: TGTGCCAGCAGTTTCCACGTTACTGGGGGCAATCAGCCCCAGCATTTT. It translates to CASSFHVTGGNQPQHF.

The rearrangement joins TRBV4-3 to TRBJ2-3; 7 bases are shared with TRBD1. In germline, CDR1 is LGHNA, CDR2 YSLEER. This CDR3 is 16 amino acids long. V shed 0 bases and J 0 bases; nucleotides not matched to a gene: 3. CDR3 DNA sequence: TGCGCCAGCAGCCAAGAGACAGGGAGAAGCACAGATACGCAGTATTTT. Protein: CASSQETGRSTDTQYF.

The gene calls are TRBV5-6 and TRBJ2-7; no clear D. In germline, CDR1 is SGHDT, CDR2 YYEEEE. Deletions cut 0 bases from V and 6 bases from J, with 13 bases between. The CDR3 consists of 14 residues. As DNA, the CDR3 is TGTGCCAGCAGCTTGGGTGGGGAATACGCCGAGCAGTACTTC. This codes for CASSLGGEYAEQYF.

The chain couples TRBV4-1 to TRBJ2-5; 11 bases map to TRBD1. V dropped 0 bases and J dropped 7; count of bases not matched to a gene: 4. The V gene's germline CDR1 is MGHRA and CDR2 YSYEKL. The CDR3 is 15 residues long. The CDR3 DNA sequence: TGCGCCAGCAGCCAAGAGGGGACAGGGGGGGCGACCCAGTACTTC. Its protein is CASSQEGTGGATQYF.

The V gene is TRBV7-9, the J gene TRBJ2-5; 14 bases line up with TRBD2. The CDR3 totals 19 residues. The V gene's germline CDR1 is SEHNR and CDR2 FQNEAQ (reference sequence). V shed 0 bases, J shed 0 bases, and the junction held 6 bases outside the gene matches. CDR3 sequence reads: CASSLAGTSGGGHQETQYF. In nucleotides, the CDR3 is TGTGCCAGCAGCTTAGCGGGGACTAGCGGGGGAGGACACCAAGAGACCCAGTACTTC.

The V gene is TRBV28, the J gene TRBJ1-5; perhaps TRBD1 as D (5 bases). V was cut by 7 bases and J by 4 bases, with 14 bases left in between. The germline V gene encodes CDR1 MDHEN and CDR2 SYDVKM. This CDR3 spans 14 amino acids. CDR3 bases: TGTGCCAGCAAACGGGGGAGCCGGAATCAGCCCCAGCATTTT. Translation: CASKRGSRNQPQHF.

The V gene is TRBV7-8, the J gene TRBJ2-7; D ambiguous. The CDR3 covers 13 residues. The germline V and J ends were trimmed by 0 bases and 4 bases, with 7 bases remaining between them. From germline, CDR1 is SGHVS and CDR2 FQNEAQ. CDR3 protein: CASSLAYGYEQYF. CDR3 nucleotide sequence: TGTGCCAGCAGCTTAGCGTACGGTTACGAGCAGTACTTC. Full variable domain (rest looked up from reference TRBV7-8 and TRBJ2-7): GAGVSQSPRYKVAKRGQDVALRCDPISGHVSLFWYQQALGQGPEFLTYFQNEAQLDKSGLPSDRFFAERPEGSVSTLKIQRTQQEDSAVYLCASSLAYGYEQYFGPGTRLTVT.

The chain carries TRBV5-4 and TRBJ2-1, with D tentatively TRBD1 (6 bases). CDR3 length: 15 residues. Germline V gene sequence: CDR1 SGHNT, CDR2 YYREEE (reference sequence). Trimming shortened V by 0 bases and J by 2 bases, and 9 bases separated the two germline ends. The CDR3 DNA is TGTGCCAGCAGCTTGGACAGGGTGCCCTACAATGAGCAGTTCTTC. Encoded protein: CASSLDRVPYNEQFF.

A few counts support this clone. V is TRBV4-3 and J is TRBJ1-1, with D possibly TRBD1 on 5 matching bases. Trimming pared 1 base from V and 1 base from J, leaving 13 bases between. The V gene's germline CDR1 is LGHNA and CDR2 YSLEER. The CDR3 covers 16 residues. CDR3 nucleotides: TGCGCCAGCAGCCAAGCCCTGGGCAGGGAGAACACTGAAGCTTTCTTT. Residues: CASSQALGRENTEAFF.

The rearrangement uses TRBV4-3 and TRBJ2-1; tentatively, D is TRBD2 (6 bases). Germline V gene lookup returns CDR1 LGHNA and CDR2 YSLEER. V was trimmed by 1 base and J by 4 bases, leaving 11 bases between them. This CDR3 has 15 amino acids. This CDR3 is CASSQGLGHYNEQFF. The CDR3 DNA is TGCGCCAGCAGCCAAGGACTAGGCCATTACAATGAGCAGTTCTTC.

This sequence joins TRBV5-8 and TRBJ1-2; D unresolved. Germline CDR1 is SGHTS and CDR2 is YDEGEE. The CDR3 is 12 residues long. Trimming left V 4 bases short and J 7 bases short, with 11 bases between. In DNA, the CDR3 is TGTGCCAGCAGCAGGAACGGGTTTGGCTACACCTTC. Its protein is CASSRNGFGYTF.

This clone showed up just once. This chain uses TRBV6-5 with TRBJ1-2; 11 positions match TRBD1. This CDR3 has 13 residues. J lost 4 bases, V lost 8 bases, and 3 bases had no gene match. Germline V gene sequence: CDR1 MNHEY, CDR2 SVGAGI. In DNA form, the CDR3 reads TGTGCCAGCGGACAGGGGGCTTCCTATGGCTACACCTTC. It yields the protein CASGQGASYGYTF.

The rearrangement links TRBV4-3 to TRBJ2-2, with D maybe TRBD1 (6 bases). Trimming took off 1 base at V and 2 bases at J, with 11 bases between the two ends. This CDR3 is built from 16 residues. Germline CDR1 and CDR2: LGHNA and YSLEER. The CDR3 DNA is TGCGCCAGCAGCCAAGTAACAGGGCCAAACACCGGGGAGCTGTTTTTT. It yields the protein CASSQVTGPNTGELFF.

The chain combines TRBV29-1 with TRBJ2-7; 7 nucleotides line up with TRBD2. The CDR3 spans 13 residues. Germline values: CDR1 SQVTM, CDR2 ANQGSEA. With 2 bases clipped from V and 6 bases from J, the junction kept 7 bases outside the gene matches. The CDR3 DNA is TGCAGCGTTGAAAGAGGGGAGGGGACCGAGCAGTACTTC. It specifies CSVERGEGTEQYF.

The chain couples TRBV29-1 to TRBJ1-2, with D perhaps matching TRBD1 (6 bases). Trimming cost V 3 bases and J 7 bases, with 15 bases left between them. There are 13 residues in the CDR3. Germline V gives CDR1 SQVTM, CDR2 ANQGSEA. The CDR3 loop is CSVDGQGRTGYTF. For the CDR3, the DNA is TGCAGCGTTGACGGCCAGGGGAGAACTGGCTACACCTTC.

To note about this clone: Distinct nucleotide sequences in the sample also encode this CDR3. The genes are TRBV15 and TRBJ2-7; TRBD2 aligns across 10 bases. After removal of 1 base from V and 0 bases from J, the junction contained 6 bases not matched to a gene. The germline V gene encodes CDR1 LNHNV and CDR2 YYDKDF (reference sequence). The CDR3 has 17 amino acids. The CDR3 protein is CATSRVQAGGSSYEQYF. CDR3 DNA: TGTGCCACCAGCAGAGTTCAAGCGGGGGGGAGCTCCTACGAGCAGTACTTC. Full variable domain (missing parts from reference TRBV15 and TRBJ2-7): DAMVIQNPRYQVTQFGKPVTLSCSQTLNHNVMYWYQQKSSQAPKLLFHYYDKDFNNEADTPDNFQSRRPNTSFCFLDIRSPGLGDTAMYLCATSRVQAGGSSYEQYFGPGTRLTVT.

V gene TRBV7-2 combines with J gene TRBJ1-5; D might be TRBD1 (5 bases). Trimming removed 1 base at V and 4 bases at J, with 8 bases between. The CDR3 is made up of 14 amino acids. Germline lookup yields CDR1 SGHTA and CDR2 FQGNSA. In DNA, the CDR3 is TGTGCCAGCAGCTTAGATTGGGGGAATCAGCCCCAGCATTTT. It encodes CASSLDWGNQPQHF.

This chain connects TRBV4-1 to TRBJ1-2, with a possible D match to TRBD1 (6 bases). The germline V gene encodes CDR1 MGHRA and CDR2 YSYEKL. This CDR3 is 19 amino acids long. V gave up 1 base and J gave up 1 base, with 22 bases separating them. CDR3 loop: CASSQGGGRGTQINYGYTF. The CDR3 DNA reads as TGCGCCAGCAGCCAAGGGGGGGGCCGGGGGACCCAAATTAACTATGGCTACACCTTC.

This sequence joins TRBV6-1 and TRBJ1-1; perhaps TRBD1 as D (5 bases). The V end lost 2 bases, the J end lost 1 base, and 32 bases lay between the germline ends. Germline loops: CDR1 MNHNS, CDR2 SASEGT. The CDR3 has 22 amino acids. CDR3 protein: CASSECNDSYRDVEYSNTEAFF. The CDR3 DNA reads as TGTGCCAGCAGTGAATGTAATGACTCGTACCGGGACGTTGAGTATTCGAACACTGAAGCTTTCTTT.

V usage is TRBV28 and J usage is TRBJ2-5, with D perhaps being TRBD1 or TRBD2 (6 bases each). V lost 5 bases, J lost 4 bases, and 17 bases lay in between. The CDR3 totals 15 residues. Germline assignment: CDR1 MDHEN and CDR2 SYDVKM. This CDR3 reads CASSLRGGRGETQYF. The CDR3 bases are TGTGCCAGCAGTCTCCGAGGGGGGCGGGGAGAGACCCAGTACTTC.

The CDR3 region is CASSLGTSGGACSDEQFF. In nucleotides, the CDR3 is TGTGCCAGCAGCTTGGGGACTAGCGGGGGGGCCTGTTCGGATGAGCAGTTCTTC. This chain uses TRBV5-8 with TRBJ2-1; TRBD2 matches at 15 bases. V trimming: 0 bases; J trimming: 8 bases; junction bases outside the gene matches: 9. This CDR3 comprises 18 residues. Germline loops: CDR1 SGHTS, CDR2 YDEGEE.

The chain employs TRBV4-2 and TRBJ1-1; 7 bases agree with TRBD1. Germline CDR1 LGHNA, CDR2 YNFKEQ. Trimming took 4 bases from V and 4 from J; bases not matched to a gene: 12. The CDR3 has 16 amino acids. This CDR3 is CASSPPRGADSTEAFF. CDR3 in DNA: TGTGCCAGCAGCCCCCCCAGGGGGGCAGATAGCACTGAAGCTTTCTTT.

The chain combines TRBV27 with TRBJ1-1; D gene unclear. Germline V gives CDR1 MNHEY, CDR2 SMNVEV (reference sequence). The CDR3 has 14 residues. Trimming pared 6 bases from V and 4 bases from J, leaving 15 bases between. CDR3 amino acids: CASSPAPLGTEAFF. The CDR3 DNA is TGTGCCAGCAGCCCGGCCCCCTTGGGCACTGAAGCTTTCTTT.

This sequence joins TRBV7-2 and TRBJ1-1; D remains ambiguous. This CDR3 region has 13 residues. Germline V CDR1 and CDR2: SGHTA, FQGNSA. V gave up 1 base and J gave up 7 bases, with 10 bases separating them. The CDR3 sequence: CASSLGVGGEAFF. The CDR3 region has the DNA TGTGCCAGCAGCTTAGGAGTCGGCGGTGAAGCTTTCTTT.